This T cell receptor beta chain was identified during a study of blood T cell repertoires in COVID-19. Study in general: From T cells, B-cell-depleted T cells, or PBMCs came the material, which was cDNA or gDNA.

V was trimmed by 1 base and J by 2 bases, leaving 8 bases between them. Germline V gene lookup returns CDR1 SGHVS and CDR2 FQNEAQ. CDR3 size: 14 residues. In the study's own analysis: Using reference gene primer amplification, nucleated cell counts were estimated. TCRdb keeps only in-frame clones here, not all; method: immunoSEQ multiplex PCR. V and J calls and clone size are given by that table; D and trimming were obtained from the DNA. The table lists hundreds of thousands of clones, roughly 85% of them singletons. The chain links TRBV7-8 to TRBJ1-1; unclear D gene. The material sequenced was peripheral blood. The sequence was obtained from a woman aged 80 or over with acute or convalescent COVID-19. Here the CDR3 DNA reads TGTGCCAGCAGCTTAGGCCAGTTAAACACTGAAGCTTTCTTT. Residues: CASSLGQLNTEAFF.